One and the same sample provided the 9 T cell receptor beta chains below, sequenced in a study of cytomegalovirus exposure and HLA in healthy donors listed by TCRdb under 2017. Library creation used the immunoSEQ multiplex PCR assay. For the multiplex PCR, a mixture combining 60 forward primers for TCR Vbeta segments and 13 reverse primers for TCR Jbeta segments was used. The immuneACCESS repertoire file appears here via TCRdb, limited to in-frame rearrangements. These files lack a portion of the clones; in checked studies, under half of the deficit traces to unresolved V genes, and the cause of the others is not known. The sample records around 200,000 clones, around 79% of which are singletons. 0.2% to 0.25% of the sample belongs to the ten largest clones. The sequenced sample was PBMCs. The source is a girl aged 2 to 9 in good health and CMV-seronegative.

This clone was seen more than once but under ten times. CDR3 sequence (DNA): TGTGCCAGCAGCCAAGGGACAGGGAACTACGAGCAGTACTTC. It codes for CASSQGTGNYEQYF. This chain joins TRBV4-2 and TRBJ2-7, with 8 bases identical to TRBD1. CDR3 length: 14 residues. V shed 1 base and J 3 bases; nucleotides not matched to a gene: 2. Per germline, CDR1 LGHNA and CDR2 YNFKEQ.

This chain uses TRBV2 with TRBJ2-7, with 14 bases aligning to TRBD2. This CDR3 contains 16 residues. V trimming: 6 bases; J trimming: 1 base; junction bases outside the gene matches: 5. Germline V lookup: CDR1 SNHLY, CDR2 FYNNEI. The CDR3 sequence: CASSETSGGESYEQYF. The CDR3 DNA reads TGTGCCAGCAGCGAGACTAGCGGGGGGGAATCCTACGAGCAGTACTTC.

The chain uses TRBV6-1 and TRBJ1-5; D is unresolved. The V end lost 1 base, the J end lost 3 bases, and 10 bases lay between the germline ends. Germline V gives CDR1 MNHNS, CDR2 SASEGT. The CDR3 spans 15 residues. CDR3 DNA: TGTGCCAGCAGTGAAGGGTTAACATCCAATCAGCCCCAGCATTTT. It specifies CASSEGLTSNQPQHF.

This chain links TRBV29-1 with TRBJ1-1; D call uncertain. Trimming stripped 7 bases from V and 0 bases from J, with 15 bases between. Germline CDR1 SQVTM, CDR2 ANQGSEA. The CDR3 is 14 residues long. The CDR3 is CSAEAGEMNTEAFF. CDR3 DNA sequence: TGCAGCGCGGAGGCTGGGGAGATGAACACTGAAGCTTTCTTT.

This rearrangement joins TRBV9 to TRBJ2-3; possible D gene TRBD1, 5 bases. Per the germline V gene, CDR1 is SGDLS and CDR2 is YYNGEE. This CDR3 has 15 amino acids. V was shortened by 3 bases and J by 1 base, with 12 bases between the two germline ends. In DNA form, the CDR3 reads TGTGCCAGCAGCGCGACAGTCCTCGGCACAGATACGCAGTATTTT. This encodes CASSATVLGTDTQYF.

The chain carries TRBV5-1 and TRBJ2-3, with 7 bases lining up with TRBD1. CDR3 length equals 15 residues. V was pared by 1 base and J by 3 bases, with 5 bases of the junction left unmatched. Germline V gives CDR1 SGHRS, CDR2 YFSETQ. For the CDR3, the DNA is TGCGCCAGCAGCTTGTTTACAGGGGTTACAGATACGCAGTATTTT. The encoded protein is CASSLFTGVTDTQYF. Variable domain in full (rest from reference TRBV5-1 and TRBJ2-3): KAGVTQTPRYLIKTRGQQVTLSCSPISGHRSVSWYQQTPGQGLQFLFEYFSETQRNKGNFPGRFSGRQFSNSRSEMNVSTLELGDSALYLCASSLFTGVTDTQYFGPGTRLTVL.

The chain carries TRBV5-6 and TRBJ2-7, with D possibly TRBD2 on 5 matching bases. CDR1 SGHDT and CDR2 YYEEEE come from the germline V gene. V lost 0 bases and J lost 1, with 8 bases in between. The CDR3 consists of 14 residues. In nucleotides, the CDR3 is TGTGCCAGCAGCTTGGACCGGGGATCCTACGAGCAGTACTTC. Translation gives CASSLDRGSYEQYF.

This rearrangement joins TRBV6-1 to TRBJ1-2; 7 positions agree with TRBD1. CDR1 and CDR2 (germline): MNHNS, SASEGT. After removal of 5 bases from V and 0 bases from J, the junction contained 6 bases not matched to a gene. CDR3 size: 15 residues. CDR3 DNA sequence: TGTGCCAGCAGTCCCGTTGACAGGGCTAACTATGGCTACACCTTC. It yields the protein CASSPVDRANYGYTF.

The V and J genes are TRBV19 and TRBJ1-5; no clear D. The CDR3 runs 16 residues. With 4 bases removed from V and 1 base from J, the gap between germline ends came to 14 bases. Looked up from germline, CDR1 is LNHDA and CDR2 is SQIVND (reference sequence). CDR3 region: CASSTLPGISNQPQHF. CDR3 coding DNA: TGTGCCAGTAGTACCCTCCCGGGGATAAGCAATCAGCCCCAGCATTTT.